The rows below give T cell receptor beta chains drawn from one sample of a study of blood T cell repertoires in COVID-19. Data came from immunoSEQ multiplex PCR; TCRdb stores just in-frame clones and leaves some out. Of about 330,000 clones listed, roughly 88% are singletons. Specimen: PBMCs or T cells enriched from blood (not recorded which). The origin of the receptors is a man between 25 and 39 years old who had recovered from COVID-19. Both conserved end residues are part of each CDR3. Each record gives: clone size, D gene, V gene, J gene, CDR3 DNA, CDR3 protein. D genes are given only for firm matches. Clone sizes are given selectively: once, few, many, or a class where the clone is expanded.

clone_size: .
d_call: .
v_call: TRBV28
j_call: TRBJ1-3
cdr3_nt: TGTGCCAGCAGTCAGGGCCTCTCTGGAAACACCATATATTTT
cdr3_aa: CASSQGLSGNTIYF

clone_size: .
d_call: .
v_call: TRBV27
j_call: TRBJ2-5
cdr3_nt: TGTGCCAGCAGAGGAGGAGGCGTGGCCCAGTACTTC
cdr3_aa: CASRGGGVAQYF

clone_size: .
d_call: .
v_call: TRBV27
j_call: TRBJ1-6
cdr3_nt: TGTGCCAGCAGTTCTCGACAGGAGAATTCACCCCTCCACTTT
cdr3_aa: CASSSRQENSPLHF

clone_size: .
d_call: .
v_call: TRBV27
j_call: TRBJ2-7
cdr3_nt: TGTGCCAGCAGTTGGGGCAGCATCTACGAGCAGTACTTC
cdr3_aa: CASSWGSIYEQYF

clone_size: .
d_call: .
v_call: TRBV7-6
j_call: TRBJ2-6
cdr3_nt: TGTGCCAGCAGCTTAGATCAGGGGGGCTCTGGGGCCAACGTCCTGACTTTC
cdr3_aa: CASSLDQGGSGANVLTF

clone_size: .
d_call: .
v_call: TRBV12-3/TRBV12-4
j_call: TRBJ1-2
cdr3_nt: TGTGCCAGCACAGGATCCCTGGATGGCTACACCTTC
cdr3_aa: CASTGSLDGYTF

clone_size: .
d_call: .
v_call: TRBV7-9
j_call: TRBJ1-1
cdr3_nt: TGTGCCAGCAGCTTAGTCGGGAAGAACACTGAAGCTTTCTTT
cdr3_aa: CASSLVGKNTEAFF

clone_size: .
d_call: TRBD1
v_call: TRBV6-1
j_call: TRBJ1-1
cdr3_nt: TGTGCCAGCAGTGAGGCTTGGACAGGGACGAACACTGAAGCTTTCTTT
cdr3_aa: CASSEAWTGTNTEAFF

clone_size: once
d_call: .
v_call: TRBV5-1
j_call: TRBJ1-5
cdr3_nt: TGCGCCAGCAGCTTGGTCCCGGGGGGAGGAGGTCAGCCCCAGCATTTT
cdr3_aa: CASSLVPGGGGQPQHF

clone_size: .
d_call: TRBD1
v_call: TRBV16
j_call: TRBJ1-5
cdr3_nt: TGTGCCAGCAGCCCCCTCGGGACAGGGAATCAGCCCCAGCATTTT
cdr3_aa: CASSPLGTGNQPQHF

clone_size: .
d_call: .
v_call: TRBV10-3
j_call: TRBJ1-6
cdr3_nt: TGTGCCATCAGTGGAGGGAACTATAATTCACCCCTCCACTTT
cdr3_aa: CAISGGNYNSPLHF

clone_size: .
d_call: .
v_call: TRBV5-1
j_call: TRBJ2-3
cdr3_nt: TGCGCCAGCAGCTTGTCCCCTACGGGGGAGCGAGATACGCAGTATTTT
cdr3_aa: CASSLSPTGERDTQYF

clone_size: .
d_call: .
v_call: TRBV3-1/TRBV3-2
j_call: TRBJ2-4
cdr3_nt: TGTGCCAGCAGCCAAGGGACAGTAAACATTCAGTACTTC
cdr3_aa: CASSQGTVNIQYF

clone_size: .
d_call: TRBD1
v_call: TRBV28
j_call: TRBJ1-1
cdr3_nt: TGTGCCAGCGGGACAGGGGGCTTGAACACTGAAGCTTTCTTT
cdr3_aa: CASGTGGLNTEAFF

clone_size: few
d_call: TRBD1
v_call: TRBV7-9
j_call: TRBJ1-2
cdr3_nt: TGTGCCAGCAGCACCGGAAAGGGGGCGGATGGCTACACCTTC
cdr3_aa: CASSTGKGADGYTF

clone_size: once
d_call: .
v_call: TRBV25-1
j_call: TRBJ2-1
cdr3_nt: TGTGCCAGCAGTCTACCTAGGACAGACTACAATGAGCAGTTCTTC
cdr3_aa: CASSLPRTDYNEQFF

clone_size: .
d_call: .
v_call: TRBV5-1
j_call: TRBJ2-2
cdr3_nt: TGCGCCAGCAGCTTGGAGTCTGGGGGCAACACCGGGGAGCTGTTTTTT
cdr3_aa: CASSLESGGNTGELFF

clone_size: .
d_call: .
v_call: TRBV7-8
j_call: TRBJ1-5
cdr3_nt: TGTGCCAGCAGGTTAGGGGCTAGCAATCAGCCCCAGCATTTT
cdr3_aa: CASRLGASNQPQHF

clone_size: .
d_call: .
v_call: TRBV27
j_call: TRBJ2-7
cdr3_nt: TGTGCCAGCAGTTTAATAGGGGAAGTCTTGGAGCAGTACTTC
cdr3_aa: CASSLIGEVLEQYF

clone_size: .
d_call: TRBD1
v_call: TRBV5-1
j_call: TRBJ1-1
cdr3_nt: TGCGCCAGCAGCCCGGGGGACAGGGGCTCTGAAGCTTTCTTT
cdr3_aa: CASSPGDRGSEAFF

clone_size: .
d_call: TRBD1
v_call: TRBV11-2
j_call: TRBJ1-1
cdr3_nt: TGTGCCAGCAGCTTTTCCGGGACAGCGAACACTGAAGCTTTCTTT
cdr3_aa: CASSFSGTANTEAFF

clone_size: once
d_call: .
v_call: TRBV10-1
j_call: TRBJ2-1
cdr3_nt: TGCGCCAGCAGTGGCCGCGGGGTGTTCTCCTACAATGAGCAGTTCTTC
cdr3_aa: CASSGRGVFSYNEQFF

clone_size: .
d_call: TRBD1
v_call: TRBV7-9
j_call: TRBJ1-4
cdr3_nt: TGTGCCAGCAGCCAGACAGGGGTGGATGAAAAACTGTTTTTT
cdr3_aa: CASSQTGVDEKLFF

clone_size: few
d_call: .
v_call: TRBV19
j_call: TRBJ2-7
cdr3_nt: TGTGCCAGTAGTATAGGTCTCTCCTACGAGCAGTACTTC
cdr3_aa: CASSIGLSYEQYF

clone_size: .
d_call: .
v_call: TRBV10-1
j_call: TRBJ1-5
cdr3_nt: TGCGCCAGCAGCTTCACAGGGTATACAAATCAGCCCCAGCATTTT
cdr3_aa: CASSFTGYTNQPQHF

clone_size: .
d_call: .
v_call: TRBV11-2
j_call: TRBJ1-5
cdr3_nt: TGTGCCAGCAGCTCAACCGGCGGGTACAATCAGCCCCAGCATTTT
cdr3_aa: CASSSTGGYNQPQHF

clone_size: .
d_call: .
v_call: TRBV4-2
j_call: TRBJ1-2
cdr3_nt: TGTGCCAGCAGCCAAGATCTTGGGCAGGGGATTGGCTACACCTTC
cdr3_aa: CASSQDLGQGIGYTF

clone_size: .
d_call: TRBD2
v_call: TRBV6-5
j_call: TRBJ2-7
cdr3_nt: TGTGCCAGCAGGCCGGCGGGGGTCAGCTCCTACGAGCAGTACTTC
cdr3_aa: CASRPAGVSSYEQYF

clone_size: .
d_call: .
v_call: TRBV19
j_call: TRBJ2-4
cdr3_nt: TGTGCCAGTAGTCTCTACAGGGAGGGAGCCAAAAACATTCAGTACTTC
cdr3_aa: CASSLYREGAKNIQYF

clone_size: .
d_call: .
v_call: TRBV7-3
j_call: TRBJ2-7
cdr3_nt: TGTGCCAGCAGCTTATATTTAGGAGGGTCCTACGAGCAGTACTTC
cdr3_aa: CASSLYLGGSYEQYF

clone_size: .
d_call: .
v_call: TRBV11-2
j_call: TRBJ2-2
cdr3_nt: TGTGCCAGCAGCCCACTCGGCCAGGGCACCGGGGAGCTGTTTTTT
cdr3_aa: CASSPLGQGTGELFF

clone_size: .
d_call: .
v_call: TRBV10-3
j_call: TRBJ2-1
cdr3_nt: TGTGCCATCAGCGGGGGAAGTGGCGGCAGGGGGTCTATCAATGAGCAGTTCTTC
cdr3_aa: CAISGGSGGRGSINEQFF

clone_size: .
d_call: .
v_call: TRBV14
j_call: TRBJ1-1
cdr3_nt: TGTGCCAGCAGCCAAGGACGGCGGGGCACTGAAGCTTTCTTT
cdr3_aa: CASSQGRRGTEAFF

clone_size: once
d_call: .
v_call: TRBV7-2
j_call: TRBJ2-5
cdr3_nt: TGTGCCAGCAGCCCCATGACAGGTTTGCCGGGAGAGACCCAGTACTTC
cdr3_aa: CASSPMTGLPGETQYF

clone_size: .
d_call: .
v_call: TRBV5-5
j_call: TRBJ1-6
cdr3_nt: TGTGCCAGCAGCTTGGTTCAGGGAAATTCACCCCTCCACTTT
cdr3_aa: CASSLVQGNSPLHF

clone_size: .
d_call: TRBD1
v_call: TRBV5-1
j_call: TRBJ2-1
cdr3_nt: TGCGCCAGCAGCTCGAAAGGACAGGGGGGGAGCTCCTACAATGAGCAGTTCTTC
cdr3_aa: CASSSKGQGGSSYNEQFF

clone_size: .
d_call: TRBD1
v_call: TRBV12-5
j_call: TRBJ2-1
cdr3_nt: TGTGCTAGTGGTTTGGAACAGGGGTCTTACAATGAGCAGTTCTTC
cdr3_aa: CASGLEQGSYNEQFF

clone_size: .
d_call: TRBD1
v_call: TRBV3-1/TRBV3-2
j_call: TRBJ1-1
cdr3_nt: TGTGCCAGCAGCCCGAGGACAGGGAGAACTGAAGCTTTCTTT
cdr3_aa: CASSPRTGRTEAFF

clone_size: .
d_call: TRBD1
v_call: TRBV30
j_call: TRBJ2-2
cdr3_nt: TGTGCCTGGAGGGACAGGTCCTCCACCGGGGAGCTGTTTTTT
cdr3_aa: CAWRDRSSTGELFF

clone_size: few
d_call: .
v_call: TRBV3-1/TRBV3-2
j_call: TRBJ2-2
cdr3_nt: TGTGCCAGCAGCCAACAACAGGGTCGATCCCCCGGGGAGCTGTTTTTT
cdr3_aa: CASSQQQGRSPGELFF

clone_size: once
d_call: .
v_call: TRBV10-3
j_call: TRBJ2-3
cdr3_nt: TGTGCCATCAGTGACGGTACTAGCACAGATACGCAGTATTTT
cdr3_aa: CAISDGTSTDTQYF

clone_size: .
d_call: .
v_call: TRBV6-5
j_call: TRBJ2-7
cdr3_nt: TGTGCCAGCAGCCAAGGCGGCGGGGACGCCTACGAGCAGTACTTC
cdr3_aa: CASSQGGGDAYEQYF

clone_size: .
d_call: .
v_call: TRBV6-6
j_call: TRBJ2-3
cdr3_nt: TGTGCCAGCAGTTACGAGGAGTCATCAGATACGCAGTATTTT
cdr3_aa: CASSYEESSDTQYF

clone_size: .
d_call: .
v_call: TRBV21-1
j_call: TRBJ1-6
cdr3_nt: TGTGCCAGAGACAGGGCTAATATGGTAGTCTCCTATAATTCACCCCTCCACTTT
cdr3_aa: CARDRANMVVSYNSPLHF

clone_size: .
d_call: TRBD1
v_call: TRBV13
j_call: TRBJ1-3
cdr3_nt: TGTGCCAGCAGCCGGGCCGCTACGGGACAGGGGGTTAGCTCTGGAAACACCATATATTTT
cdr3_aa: CASSRAATGQGVSSGNTIYF